The 9 T cell receptor beta chains reported below all come from one sample, sequenced in a study of cytomegalovirus exposure and HLA in healthy donors. This PCR relied on a set of 60 Vbeta primers and 13 Jbeta primers. The method was immunoSEQ multiplex PCR; TCRdb's version includes in-frame clones alone and lacks a portion of them. Of roughly 200,000 clones listed, around 77% are singletons. What was sequenced was PBMCs. These receptor sequences come from a man aged 55 to 69 in good health and CMV-seronegative.

This chain uses TRBV18 with TRBJ2-1; possible D gene TRBD2, 5 bases. Trimming removed 4 bases from V and 3 bases from J, with 10 bases in between. The CDR3 runs to 14 residues. Germline values: CDR1 KGHSH, CDR2 LQKENI. The CDR3 sequence: CASSLNRDYNEQFF. Here the CDR3 DNA reads TGTGCCAGCTCACTTAACCGGGACTACAATGAGCAGTTCTTC.

J is TRBJ1-5 and V is TRBV28; 10 bases are a match to TRBD1. The junction had 10 bases not matched to a gene; V was cut back by 11 bases and J by 6 bases. This CDR3 is 14 amino acids long. CDR1 and CDR2 from the germline V gene are MDHEN and SYDVKM. CDR3 nucleotides: TGTGCCGGTACGACAGGGGGCGAAACTCAGCCCCAGCATTTT. Its translation: CAGTTGGETQPQHF.

The V and J genes are TRBV6-4 and TRBJ1-1; TRBD1 might be the D (6 bases). The length of the CDR3 is 13 residues. CDR1 is MRHNA and CDR2 is SNTAGT in the germline V gene. Trimming removed 4 bases from V and 11 bases from J, with 17 bases in between. CDR3 in amino acids: CASSVSQQGSAFF. The CDR3 DNA is TGTGCCAGCAGTGTGTCTCAACAGGGTTCTGCTTTCTTT.

The genes are TRBV19 and TRBJ1-1, with 8 bases that match TRBD1. CDR3 length: 14 residues. After removal of 6 bases from V and 1 base from J, the junction contained 4 bases not matched to a gene. CDR1 LNHDA and CDR2 SQIVND come from the germline V gene (reference sequence). In DNA, the CDR3 is TGTGCCAGTAGCCACAGGGGGTCGAACACTGAAGCTTTCTTT. It translates to CASSHRGSNTEAFF.

The chain joins TRBV5-1 to TRBJ2-2; D perhaps matches TRBD2 (7 bases). Trimming removed 4 bases at V and 3 bases at J, with 16 bases between. Germline-derived CDR1 and CDR2 are SGHRS and YFSETQ. This CDR3 is 16 amino acids long. This CDR3 reads CASSPQGGIDTGELFF. DNA for the CDR3: TGCGCCAGCAGCCCACAGGGAGGGATTGACACCGGGGAGCTGTTTTTT.

The V and J genes are TRBV5-8 and TRBJ2-7, with 9 positions matching TRBD1. This CDR3 has 15 amino acids. Germline V lookup: CDR1 SGHTS, CDR2 YDEGEE. J gave up 6 bases and V 5 bases, and 12 bases lay outside the gene matches. The CDR3 nucleotides read TGTGCCAGCAGTCCTTACCGGGACAGGGTTCGCGAGCAGTACTTC. Amino acids: CASSPYRDRVREQYF.

The chain employs TRBV19 and TRBJ1-5, with a possible D match to TRBD1 (5 bases). The CDR3 is 18 amino acids. CDR1 and CDR2 (germline): LNHDA, SQIVND (reference sequence). V was cut by 3 bases and J by 5 bases, with 23 bases left in between. For the CDR3, the DNA is TGTGCCAGTAGTATTCCACCCGGGGGTAGTAAGGGATATCAGCCCCAGCATTTT. Its translation is CASSIPPGGSKGYQPQHF.

This chain connects TRBV4-1 to TRBJ2-7; 7 bases agree with TRBD1. The length of the CDR3 is 14 residues. CDR1 is MGHRA, CDR2 YSYEKL, per germline. With 4 bases clipped from V and 6 bases from J, the junction kept 9 bases outside the gene matches. CDR3 residues: CASSPRQGVGEQYF. CDR3 coding DNA: TGCGCCAGCAGCCCTCGACAGGGAGTGGGCGAGCAGTACTTC.

The gene calls are TRBV7-8 and TRBJ2-1; no firm D call. V was shortened by 1 base and J by 6 bases, with 10 bases between the two germline ends. This CDR3 contains 14 residues. Germline lookup yields CDR1 SGHVS and CDR2 FQNEAQ. CDR3 sequence reads: CASSLVLKGNEQFF. As DNA, the CDR3 is TGTGCCAGCAGCTTAGTACTAAAAGGCAATGAGCAGTTCTTC.